This is a list of T cell receptor beta chains from one sample in a study of T cell responses to AZD1222 COVID-19 vaccine. Sequencing used immunoSEQ multiplex PCR; TCRdb keeps in-frame clones, though not all of them. The data contain 110,000 or so clones, roughly 86% of them singletons. Material: peripheral blood, obtained on day 0 of MenACWY control vaccination. Receptors were obtained from an adult in good health. Each CDR3 is given with its conserved first and last residue. A D gene is named only where the DNA matches it firmly. Rows may omit the clone size; those that give it use once, few, many or a size class.

12 | TRBJ1-4 | - | TRBV12-3/TRBV12-4 | - | CASSLGYEKLFF | TGTGCCAGCAGTTTGGGGTATGAAAAACTGTTTTTT
13 | TRBJ2-7 | - | TRBV6-1 | - | CASSEFWTYEQYF | TGTGCCAGCAGTGAGTTTTGGACCTACGAGCAGTACTTC
14 | TRBJ1-2 | - | TRBV5-5 | - | CASSGTTVLYGYTF | TGTGCCAGCAGCGGAACGACAGTACTCTATGGCTACACCTTC
15 | TRBJ1-5 | - | TRBV28 | few | CASSPGGATPRPQHF | TGTGCCAGCAGCCCTGGCGGGGCCACCCCGCGGCCCCAGCATTTT
16 | TRBJ2-3 | - | TRBV5-4 | - | CASSLSGDPSTDTQYF | TGTGCCAGCAGCTTATCGGGGGACCCTAGCACAGATACGCAGTATTTT
13 | TRBJ1-2 | TRBD1 | TRBV7-9 | once | CASSLGGGNGYTF | TGTGCCAGCAGCTTAGGAGGGGGCAATGGCTACACCTTC
13 | TRBJ2-7 | - | TRBV12-3/TRBV12-4 | - | CASSFQNSYEQYF | TGTGCCAGCAGTTTCCAGAATTCCTACGAGCAGTACTTC
12 | TRBJ2-3 | - | TRBV28 | - | CASSSGTDTQYF | TGTGCCAGCAGTTCGGGCACAGATACGCAGTATTTT
13 | TRBJ1-2 | - | TRBV30 | - | CAWSGTGIYGYTF | TGTGCCTGGAGTGGTACGGGGATCTATGGCTACACCTTC
18 | TRBJ2-3 | TRBD2 | TRBV24-1 | - | CATSDPSGLAVSTDTQYF | TGTGCCACCAGTGACCCATCTGGACTAGCGGTTAGCACAGATACGCAGTATTTT
13 | TRBJ2-2 | - | TRBV19 | few | CASSALLGGELFF | TGTGCCAGTAGTGCCCTTTTGGGCGGGGAGCTGTTTTTT
17 | TRBJ2-3 | TRBD2 | TRBV3-1/TRBV3-2 | - | CASSQGTSGGNTDTQYF | TGTGCCAGCAGCCAAGGGACTAGCGGGGGGAACACAGATACGCAGTATTTT
14 | TRBJ2-1 | - | TRBV6-2/TRBV6-3 | - | CASSYLRRYNEQFF | TGTGCCAGCAGTTACTTGAGGAGATACAATGAGCAGTTCTTC
14 | TRBJ1-2 | - | TRBV28 | - | CASSLFRGNYGYTF | TGTGCCAGCAGTTTATTTCGGGGTAACTATGGCTACACCTTC
14 | TRBJ1-4 | - | TRBV30 | - | CAWADPWGYEKLFF | TGTGCCTGGGCCGACCCGTGGGGATATGAAAAACTGTTTTTT
15 | TRBJ1-1 | - | TRBV13 | - | CASSPNAGMGTEAFF | TGTGCCAGCAGCCCTAATGCAGGGATGGGGACTGAAGCTTTCTTT
11 | TRBJ2-1 | - | TRBV20-1 | - | CSARIVNEQFF | TGCAGTGCTAGAATAGTCAATGAGCAGTTCTTC
16 | TRBJ1-1 | - | TRBV4-3 | - | CASSQGAWAMNTEAFF | TGCGCCAGCAGCCAAGGGGCGTGGGCCATGAACACTGAAGCTTTCTTT
13 | TRBJ1-5 | - | TRBV30 | - | CAWSVSRDQPQHF | TGTGCCTGGAGTGTATCGAGAGATCAGCCCCAGCATTTT
12 | TRBJ2-7 | - | TRBV3-1/TRBV3-2 | - | CASSHPTGEQYF | TGTGCCAGCAGCCATCCGACGGGGGAGCAGTACTTC
13 | TRBJ2-7 | - | TRBV27 | - | CASSSDTSYEQYF | TGTGCCAGCAGTTCCGACACCTCCTACGAGCAGTACTTC
15 | TRBJ1-2 | - | TRBV5-1 | - | CASSLGGQLNYGYTF | TGCGCCAGCAGCTTGGGAGGACAGCTAAACTATGGCTACACCTTC
13 | TRBJ2-7 | - | TRBV3-1/TRBV3-2 | - | CASSNRGSYEQYF | TGTGCCAGTTCGAATCGGGGCTCCTACGAGCAGTACTTC
13 | TRBJ2-1 | TRBD2 | TRBV11-2 | - | CASSLQREGEQFF | TGTGCCAGCAGCTTACAGCGGGAGGGTGAGCAGTTCTTC
15 | TRBJ1-3 | - | TRBV25-1 | - | CASSAQGISGNTIYF | TGTGCCAGCAGTGCGCAGGGCATCTCTGGAAACACCATATATTTT
15 | TRBJ2-7 | - | TRBV27 | once | CASSLSGGFSYEQYF | TGTGCCAGCAGTTTATCGGGCGGGTTCTCCTACGAGCAGTACTTC
15 | TRBJ1-2 | TRBD1 | TRBV10-3 | - | CAISGMGQGVDGYTF | TGTGCCATCAGTGGTATGGGACAGGGGGTAGACGGCTACACCTTC
14 | TRBJ1-1 | TRBD1 | TRBV6-5 | - | CASSTNRGSNEAFF | TGTGCCAGCAGTACGAACAGGGGTAGTAATGAAGCTTTCTTT
13 | TRBJ1-1 | - | TRBV5-1 | - | CASSWGQNTEAFF | TGCGCCAGCAGCTGGGGACAGAACACTGAAGCTTTCTTT
15 | TRBJ1-2 | - | TRBV6-1 | - | CASSDAAREFDGYTF | TGTGCCAGCAGTGATGCGGCAAGGGAGTTTGATGGCTACACCTTC